This T cell receptor beta chain was captured by sequencing in a study of post-analysis software for immune sequencing data (dated by TCRdb to the mid-2010s). Background for the entire study: Disease courses on record covered relapsing-remitting, secondary progressive and progressive-relapsing multiple sclerosis, though some patients had no subtype annotation. A subset of samples was prepared in parallel using single-end sample barcoding, then pooled and co-amplified after Illumina adapter ligation. Patient repertoires were compared against ten to eleven previously published healthy control repertoires from donors aged about 6 to 27 years.

General study outcomes and caveats: When samples were clustered directly using the F measure, samples prepared in the same batch co-clustered strongly, which prompted a batch-effect correction. The control group was slightly older than the multiple sclerosis patient group. Significantly lower normalized Chao1 diversity was found in multiple sclerosis patients than in controls, suggesting substantial peripheral T-cell clonal expansion. Patients showed significantly higher frequencies than controls for a handful of TRBV segments, among them TRBV5-6, TRBV5-1 and TRBV20-1.

Receptor amplification or capture employed PCR. Sequencing was carried out with an Illumina HiSeq 2500. To reduce PCR and sequencing biases, unique molecular identifiers were incorporated into the TCR beta cDNA libraries. Approximately 500,000 cDNA molecules were obtained for every 1 to 10 million input T cells, so each molecule roughly corresponded to one T cell. Patient libraries were prepared and sequenced with the same protocol used for the earlier healthy control dataset. Samples belonging to the same batch were prepared together, multiplexed and sequenced on a shared HiSeq lane. The original pipeline was this. Raw barcoded reads were processed with MIGEC, and single-read molecular identifier groups were discarded before consensus assembly and CDR3 extraction. Clonotype tables were post-analysed with VDJtools, and diversity was normalized by down-sampling all datasets to the smallest sample size. To correct batch-related cross-sample contamination, repertoire overlap clustering matched CDR3 amino acid sequences but not nucleotide sequences. TCRdb reworked the public reads: Q25 trimming with fastp, MiXCR clone assembly, productive beta chains retained. Rows with one shared CDR3 protein collapse into an entry with the most common genes and DNA. The V and J calls and clone size are TCRdb's, not the authors'. A total of 600,000 to 750,000 distinct CDR3 sequences appear in this sample, about 60% of them only once. The ten largest clones capture over 9% of the sample.

TCR beta repertoires were profiled from peripheral blood of over 10 young patients with multiple sclerosis to demonstrate the VDJtools post-analysis software. The multiple sclerosis patients were children and adolescents between roughly 6 and 17 years of age. This clonotype was detected once. This clone's antigen is unknown. Base qualities were left out, and no much larger clone turns up one base away. V is reduced by 7 bases and J by 7 bases, leaving a spacing of 19 bases between them. Inclusive of the bounding cysteine and phenylalanine, the CDR3 is 14 residues long. The entry retains the CDR3 DNA only, 42 bases that are in frame from base 1. In the germline V gene, CDR1 corresponds to MNHEY and CDR2 to SVGEGT.

The clonotype was recovered from a girl between 2 and 10 years old with multiple sclerosis. The V and J genes are TRBV6-2 or TRBV6-3 and TRBJ1-2; a tentative D match to TRBD1 spans 5 bases. The sample was blood. The CDR3 region reads CASTRVGTRIGYTF. At the DNA level, the sequence is TGTGCCAGCACGCGGGTTGGGACCCGTATTGGCTACACCTTC.